This T cell receptor (beta chain) was recorded in a study of human T cells and chemical hapten exposure. Study details: Patients got weekly scalp diphenylcyclopropenone doses over the roughly 24-week study.

This clonotype was seen a few times. The target antigen is unknown. From the RACE reads, TCRdb called clonotypes with MiXCR, one entry per CDR3 protein. This sample has roughly 100,000 distinct CDR3 sequences; about 34% occur once, and the top ten carry roughly 2.5%. V gave up 5 bases and J gave up 8 bases, with 12 bases separating them. CDR3 length equals 13 residues. Germline values: CDR1 SGHAT, CDR2 FQNNGV. Stated time point: patch test 3, about 24 weeks after DPC sensitization. Treatment noted: therapeutic diphenylcyclopropenone sensitization with weekly scalp DPC. Study results and caveats: Patch test score showed a positive correlation with PT1 expanded TCR counts.

The source of this sequence is a man aged 35 to 55 with alopecia areata. Some clones in this sample may be carry-over from other donors' samples. The V gene is TRBV11-2, the J gene TRBJ1-4, with a tentative D call TRBD1 (5 bases). The specimen comprised whole blood, sampled in connection with sensitization to the hapten diphenylcyclopropenone (DPC). In DNA, the CDR3 is TGTGCCAGCAGCAGAGGGGTAAACGAAAAACTGTTTTTT. Translating it yields CASSRGVNEKLFF.